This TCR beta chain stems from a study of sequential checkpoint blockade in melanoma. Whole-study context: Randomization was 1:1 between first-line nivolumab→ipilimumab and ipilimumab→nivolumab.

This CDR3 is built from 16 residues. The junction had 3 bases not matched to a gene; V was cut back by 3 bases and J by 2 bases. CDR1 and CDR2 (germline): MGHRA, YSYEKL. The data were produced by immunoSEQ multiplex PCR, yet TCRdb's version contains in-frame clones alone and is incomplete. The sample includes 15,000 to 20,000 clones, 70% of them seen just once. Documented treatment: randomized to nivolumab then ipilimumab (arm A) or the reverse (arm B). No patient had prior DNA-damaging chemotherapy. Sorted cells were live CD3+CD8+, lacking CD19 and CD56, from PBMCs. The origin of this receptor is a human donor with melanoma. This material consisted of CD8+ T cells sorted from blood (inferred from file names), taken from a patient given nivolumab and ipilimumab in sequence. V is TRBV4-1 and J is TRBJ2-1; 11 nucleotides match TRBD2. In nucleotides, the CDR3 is TGCGCCAGCAGCCAGGGGACTAGCGGCACCTACAATGAGCAGTTCTTC. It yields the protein CASSQGTSGTYNEQFF.